The 24 T cell receptor beta chains below come from one sample, sequenced in a study of T-cell memory formation after mild COVID-19. TCRdb re-called the 5' RACE reads with MiXCR, one entry per CDR3 protein. The sample gives 70,000 to 95,000 distinct CDR3 sequences, roughly 13% of which show up once; about 40% is in the top ten. What was sequenced was PBMCs or a T cell subset sorted from them (not recorded which). The receptor set was obtained from a man aged 18 to 29 who had mild COVID-19 (a few samples of this study predate the infection). Cell type and time point are not known.

The chain uses TRBV4-2 and TRBJ1-1, with a possible D match to TRBD1 (5 bases). The CDR3 spans 13 residues. CDR1 is LGHNA, CDR2 YNFKEQ, per germline. The V end was cut by 4 bases, the J end by 6 bases, with 12 bases between. CDR3 sequence reads: CASSPDWGPEAFF. CDR3 DNA: TGTGCCAGCAGCCCAGATTGGGGACCTGAAGCTTTCTTT.

This clonotype was found a few times. The V and J genes are TRBV12-3 or TRBV12-4 and TRBJ2-5, with 9 bases aligning to TRBD1. The CDR3 covers 17 residues. The junction had 11 bases not matched to a gene; V was cut back by 1 base and J by 5 bases. The chain's CDR3 is CASSLEWGGQGDETQYF. The CDR3 nucleotides are TGTGCCAGCAGTTTAGAGTGGGGGGGACAGGGAGATGAGACCCAGTACTTC.

The chain joins TRBV12-3 or TRBV12-4 to TRBJ1-2; 9 bases map to TRBD1. V lost 5 bases to trimming and J lost 6 bases; unmatched junction nucleotides: 4. The CDR3 covers 13 residues. The CDR3 sequence is CASSVTGGNGYTF. CDR3 DNA: TGTGCCAGCAGTGTGACAGGGGGGAATGGCTACACCTTC.

The gene calls are TRBV27 and TRBJ1-2; D perhaps matches TRBD1 (6 bases). CDR1 is MNHEY and CDR2 is SMNVEV in the germline V gene (reference sequence). V was pared by 3 bases and J by 7 bases, with 15 bases between. The CDR3 loop spans 14 amino acids. The CDR3 region is CASSFSGEMGGYTF. CDR3 DNA sequence: TGTGCCAGCAGTTTTTCAGGGGAAATGGGTGGCTACACCTTC.

Here the CDR3 reads CASSYGGLFEQYV. The DNA of the CDR3 is TGTGCCAGCAGTTATGGGGGACTCTTCGAGCAGTACGTC. This chain connects TRBV6-2 or TRBV6-3 to TRBJ2-7; D is perhaps TRBD2 (6 bases). The CDR3 is 13 residues long. Between the trimmed V and J ends, which lost 3 bases and 6 bases, there was a span of 12 bases. Germline lookup yields CDR1 MNHEY and CDR2 SVGEGT.

This clonotype was counted between two and nine times. The gene calls are TRBV7-6 and TRBJ2-5, with D unclear. The CDR3 extends over 15 amino acids. The V and J ends lost 5 bases and 7 bases respectively, with 20 bases between them. From germline, CDR1 is SGHVS and CDR2 FNYEAQ. CDR3 protein: CASSPGVISDLTQYF. DNA of the CDR3: TGTGCCAGCAGCCCCGGAGTCATCTCCGATTTGACCCAGTACTTC.

This clonotype has only a few counts. The chain couples TRBV5-6 to TRBJ2-1; 9 bases agree with TRBD2. V shed 4 bases and J 3 bases; nucleotides not matched to a gene: 5. The germline CDR1 and CDR2 sequences are SGHDT and YYEEEE. This CDR3 comprises 15 residues. CDR3 sequence (DNA): TGTGCCAGCAGCACCCTAGCGGGGAACTACAATGAGCAGTTCTTC. This encodes CASSTLAGNYNEQFF.

V and J are TRBV21-1 and TRBJ2-7. TRBV21-1 is described as a pseudogene. The CDR3 length is 14 residues. The CDR3 region is CASSPRIRSYEQYV. CDR3 coding DNA: TGTGCCAGCAGCCCTCGAATCCGCTCCTACGAGCAGTACGTC.

In this sample, this clonotype turned up a few times. This rearrangement joins TRBV4-1 to TRBJ1-1; D is perhaps TRBD1 (6 bases). From germline, CDR1 is MGHRA and CDR2 YSYEKL. Trimming removed 1 base at V and 1 base at J, with 7 bases between. This CDR3 has 14 amino acids. The CDR3 region is CASSQVGGNTEAFF. In nucleotides, the CDR3 is TGCGCCAGCAGCCAAGTAGGGGGGAACACTGAAGCTTTCTTT.

The chain recombines TRBV10-3 with TRBJ1-4; TRBD1 agrees at 8 bases. Trimming at V came to 2 bases and at J to 7 bases, leaving 9 bases not matched to a gene. The CDR3 runs 16 residues. Looked up from germline, CDR1 is ENHRY and CDR2 is SYGVKD. CDR3 nucleotides: TGTGCCATCAGTGAGGGACAGGGACCTAACGGTGAAAAACTGTTTTTT. Translation gives CAISEGQGPNGEKLFF.

In its sample, this clonotype was seen many times. The rearrangement links TRBV9 to TRBJ2-1, with TRBD1 identical over 8 bases. Trimming took 0 bases from V and 10 from J; bases not matched to a gene: 6. The CDR3 has 14 residues. The germline V gene has CDR1 SGDLS and CDR2 YYNGEE. CDR3 sequence: CASSVGTGRGEQFF. In DNA form, the CDR3 reads TGTGCCAGCAGCGTAGGGACAGGGAGAGGGGAGCAGTTCTTC.

As regards this clonotype: A read error may produce the germline difference seen at one junction end. The chain is built from TRBV6-2 or TRBV6-3 and TRBJ2-2, with a possible D match to TRBD2 (6 bases). Germline CDR1 MNHEY, CDR2 SVGEGT. The CDR3 is 17 residues long. The CDR3 protein is CASSSELASANTGELIF. The CDR3, as DNA: TGTGCCAGCAGTTCCGAACTAGCCAGCGCGAACACCGGGGAGCTGATTTTT.

The genes are TRBV20-1 and TRBJ2-1; the match to TRBD1 covers 10 bases. The CDR3 extends over 14 amino acids. Looked up from germline, CDR1 is DFQATT and CDR2 is SNEGSKA (reference sequence). V was clipped by 4 bases and J by 4 bases; unmatched bases: 4. The CDR3 DNA is TGCAGTGCTACCCGGGACAGGGGATACAATGAGCAGTTCTTC. Residues: CSATRDRGYNEQFF.

V usage is TRBV7-9 and J usage is TRBJ2-2; perhaps TRBD2 as D (5 bases). The CDR3 contains 13 residues. V was pared by 4 bases and J by 6 bases, with 9 bases between. Germline CDR1 and CDR2: SEHNR and FQNEAQ (reference sequence). CDR3 region: CASSSRAPGELFF. CDR3 in DNA: TGTGCCAGCAGCTCGAGGGCGCCCGGGGAGCTGTTTTTT.

The chain carries TRBV20-1 and TRBJ1-2; D might be TRBD1 (6 bases). CDR1 is DFQATT and CDR2 is SNEGSKA in the germline V gene (reference sequence). The CDR3 spans 13 residues. Trimming left V 3 bases short and J 4 bases short, with 12 bases between. The CDR3: CSARGRGSYGYTF. As DNA, the CDR3 is TGCAGTGCTAGGGGCAGGGGCTCCTATGGCTACACCTTC.

This clonotype showed up just a few times. This chain joins TRBV5-1 and TRBJ2-1; 11 bases are shared with TRBD1. The CDR3 runs to 16 residues. V shed 1 base, J shed 9 bases, and the junction held 9 bases outside the gene matches. The germline CDR1 and CDR2 sequences are SGHRS and YFSETQ. CDR3 nucleotide sequence: TGCGCCAGCAGCTTGTTAGGGACAGGGGGATTCGGTGAGCAGTTCTTC. This codes for CASSLLGTGGFGEQFF.

A few counts support this clonotype. The chain combines TRBV7-9 with TRBJ2-7, with 10 bases aligning to TRBD1. The germline gives CDR1 SEHNR, CDR2 FQNEAQ (reference sequence). The J segment lost 4 bases and the V segment lost 5 bases, leaving 5 bases of the junction unmatched. The CDR3 has 14 residues. The CDR3 nucleotides read TGTGCCAGCAGCACGGGACAGGGGATATACGAGCAGTACTTC. As protein: CASSTGQGIYEQYF.

CDR3 nucleotide sequence: TGTGCCAGCAGTGCGGGGTATAATTCACCCCTCCACTTT. Residues: CASSAGYNSPLHF. V gene TRBV27 combines with J gene TRBJ1-6; D remains unclear. V gave up 5 bases and J gave up 4 bases, with 6 bases separating them. The CDR3 is 13 amino acids. Germline CDR1 MNHEY, CDR2 SMNVEV (reference sequence).

The chain couples TRBV11-3 to TRBJ2-1; no clear D. V lost 1 base and J 8 bases, leaving 9 bases between the germline ends. CDR3 length: 13 residues. Looked up from germline, CDR1 is SGHNT and CDR2 is YENEEA. The CDR3 reads CASSLGPGDEQFF. In nucleotides, the CDR3 is TGTGCCAGCAGCTTAGGTCCCGGTGATGAGCAGTTCTTC.

V gene TRBV3-1 combines with J gene TRBJ2-7, with D possibly called TRBD1 or TRBD2 (5 bases each). The CDR3 is 15 residues long. In germline, CDR1 is LGHDT, CDR2 YNNKEL (reference sequence). V lost 4 bases and J 6 bases, leaving 19 bases between the germline ends. The CDR3 region has the DNA TGTGCCAGCAGCCGTGGACACCCAACCGGGACCGAGCAGTACTTC. It encodes CASSRGHPTGTEQYF.

This clonotype was found a few times. The chain uses TRBV4-1 and TRBJ2-5, with D possibly matching TRBD1 (5 bases). Trimming pared 1 base from V and 2 bases from J, leaving 8 bases between. Germline CDR1 MGHRA, CDR2 YSYEKL. This CDR3 is built from 14 residues. The CDR3 loop reads CASSQAGIQETQYF. The CDR3 bases are TGCGCCAGCAGCCAAGCAGGGATTCAAGAGACCCAGTACTTC.

Ten or more counts support this clonotype. This rearrangement joins TRBV6-4 to TRBJ1-1; no reliable D call. CDR1 MRHNA and CDR2 SNTAGT come from the germline V gene. The CDR3 is 12 residues long. With 2 bases removed from V and 5 bases from J, the gap between germline ends came to 6 bases. The CDR3 DNA follows: TGTGCCAGCAGTGACCCGCGTACTGAAGCTTTCTTT. Its protein is CASSDPRTEAFF.

This clonotype was seen many times. The gene calls are TRBV6-6 and TRBJ2-5; D is perhaps TRBD2 (6 bases). Trimming cost V 2 bases and J 0 bases, with 10 bases left between them. The V gene's germline CDR1 is MNHNY and CDR2 SVGAGI (reference sequence). CDR3 length equals 15 residues. The CDR3 is CASSYGGVNQETQYF. The DNA for the CDR3 is TGTGCCAGCAGTTACGGCGGGGTAAACCAAGAGACCCAGTACTTC.

The chain joins TRBV4-1 to TRBJ2-7; TRBD1 might be the D (6 bases). V lost 4 bases and J lost 3, with 19 bases in between. CDR3 length: 16 residues. CDR1 MGHRA and CDR2 YSYEKL come from the germline V gene. The CDR3 here is CASSLLVGQQFYEQYF. CDR3 nucleotides: TGCGCCAGCAGCCTCTTGGTAGGACAGCAATTCTACGAGCAGTACTTC.